This T cell receptor (beta chain) was retrieved from a study of blood T cell repertoires in COVID-19. Study overall: Researchers got acute and convalescent COVID-19 samples from the United States, Italy and Spain. Sources were T cells, B-cell-depleted T cells, or PBMCs; the material itself was cDNA or gDNA.

Original processing notes: Reference gene primer amplification gave nucleated cell count estimates. Assay used: immunoSEQ multiplex PCR; TCRdb lists only in-frame clones, some missing. V and J calls and clone size come straight from that table; D and trimming were deduced from the DNA. The data hold a few hundred thousand clones, with 65% to 90% observed a single time. CDR3 size: 13 residues. V lost 2 bases and J lost 5, with 7 bases in between. CDR1 MNHNS and CDR2 SASEGT come from the germline V gene. Sequencing was performed on peripheral blood. The origin of this receptor is a woman in her forties or fifties with acute or convalescent COVID-19. This chain uses TRBV6-1 with TRBJ1-5, with D uncertain. CDR3 DNA: TGTGCCAGCAGTGAAATGCGGGATCAGCCCCAGCATTTT. This sequence encodes CASSEMRDQPQHF.